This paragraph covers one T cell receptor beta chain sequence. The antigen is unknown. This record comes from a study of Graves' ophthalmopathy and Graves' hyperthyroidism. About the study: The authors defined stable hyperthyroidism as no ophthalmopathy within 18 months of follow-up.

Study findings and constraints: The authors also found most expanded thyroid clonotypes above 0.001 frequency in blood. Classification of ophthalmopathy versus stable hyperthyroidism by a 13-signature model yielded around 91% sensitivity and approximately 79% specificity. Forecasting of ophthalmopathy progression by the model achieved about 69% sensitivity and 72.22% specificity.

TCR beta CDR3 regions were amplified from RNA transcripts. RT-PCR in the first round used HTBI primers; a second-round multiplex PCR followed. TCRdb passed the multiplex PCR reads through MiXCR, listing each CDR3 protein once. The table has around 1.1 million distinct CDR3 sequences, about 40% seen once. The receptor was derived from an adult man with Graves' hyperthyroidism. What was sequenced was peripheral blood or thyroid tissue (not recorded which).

CDR3 sequence (DNA): TGTGCCAGCAGCTCTGGACAGACCATTAGTGAAAAACTGTTTTTT. Translating it yields CASSSGQTISEKLFF. V is TRBV7-9 and J is TRBJ1-4; D is perhaps TRBD1 (6 bases). V was shortened by 4 bases and J by 7 bases, with 16 bases between the two germline ends. The CDR3 contains 15 residues. Germline lookup yields CDR1 SEHNR and CDR2 FQNEAQ (reference sequence).